This T cell receptor beta chain appears in the sequencing data of a study of T cell repertoires in cytomegalovirus infection. TCRdb called the reads again in MiXCR, with one record for every CDR3 protein. The repertoire holds 400,000 to 600,000 distinct CDR3 sequences, with roughly 42% as singletons. For this clonotype: What it recognizes is unknown.

The CDR3 extends over 13 amino acids. The germline CDR1 and CDR2 sequences are MNHNS and SASEGT. V was clipped by 8 bases and J by 6 bases, with 17 bases between them. The input for sequencing was cultured PBMCs, taken from culture after CMV antigen stimulation. This sequence joins TRBV6-1 and TRBJ2-7; D could derive from TRBD1 or TRBD2 (7 bases each). The receptor was isolated from a human donor in good health (CMV status not recorded). Some clones in this sample may be carry-over from other donors' samples. CDR3 DNA sequence: TGTGCCAGCCTGGATACCAGGGGGGGCGAGCAGTACTTC. Amino acid sequence: CASLDTRGGEQYF.